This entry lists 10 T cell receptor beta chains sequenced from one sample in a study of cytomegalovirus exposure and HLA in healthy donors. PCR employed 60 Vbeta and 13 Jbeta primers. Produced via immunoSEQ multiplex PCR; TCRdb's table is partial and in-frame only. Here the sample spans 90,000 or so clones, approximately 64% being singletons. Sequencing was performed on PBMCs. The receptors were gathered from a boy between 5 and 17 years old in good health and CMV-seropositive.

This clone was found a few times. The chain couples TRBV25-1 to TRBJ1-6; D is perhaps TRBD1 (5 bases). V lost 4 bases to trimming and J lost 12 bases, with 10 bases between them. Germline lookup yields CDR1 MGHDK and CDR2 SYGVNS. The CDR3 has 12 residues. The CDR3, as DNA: TGTGCCAGCAGTGTTGGGCAGGGACCCCTCCACTTT. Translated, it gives CASSVGQGPLHF.

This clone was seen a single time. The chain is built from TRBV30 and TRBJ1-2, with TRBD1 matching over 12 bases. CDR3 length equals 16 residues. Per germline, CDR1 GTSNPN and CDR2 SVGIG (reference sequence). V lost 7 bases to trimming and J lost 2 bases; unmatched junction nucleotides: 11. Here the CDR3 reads CAFSPGQGASNYGYTF. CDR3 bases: TGTGCCTTTTCTCCGGGACAGGGGGCTTCAAACTATGGCTACACCTTC.

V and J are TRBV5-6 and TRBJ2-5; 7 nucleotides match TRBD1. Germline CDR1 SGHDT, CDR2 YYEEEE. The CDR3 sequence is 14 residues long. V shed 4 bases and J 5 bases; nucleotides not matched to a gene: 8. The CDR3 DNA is TGTGCCAGCAGCACCTCCAGGGGGAGCGAGACCCAGTACTTC. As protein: CASSTSRGSETQYF.

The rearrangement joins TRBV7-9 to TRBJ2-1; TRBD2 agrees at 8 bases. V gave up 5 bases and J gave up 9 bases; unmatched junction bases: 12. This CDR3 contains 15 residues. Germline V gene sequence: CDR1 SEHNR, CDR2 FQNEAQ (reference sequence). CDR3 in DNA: TGTGCCAGCAGCGGAGAGGGACTAGTAGGCTGTGAGCAGTTCTTC. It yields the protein CASSGEGLVGCEQFF. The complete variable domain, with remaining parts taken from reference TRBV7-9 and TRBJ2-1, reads DTGVSQNPRHKITKRGQNVTFRCDPISEHNRLYWYRQTLGQGPEFLTYFQNEAQLEKSRLLSDRFSAERPKGSFSTLEIQRTEQGDSAMYLCASSGEGLVGCEQFFGPGTRLTVL.

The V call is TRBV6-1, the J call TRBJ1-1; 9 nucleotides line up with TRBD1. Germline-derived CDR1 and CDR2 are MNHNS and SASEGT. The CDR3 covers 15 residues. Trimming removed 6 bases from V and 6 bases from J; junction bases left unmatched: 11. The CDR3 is CASRDPGQGGPEAFF. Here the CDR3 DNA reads TGTGCCAGCAGGGACCCGGGACAGGGAGGCCCTGAAGCTTTCTTT.

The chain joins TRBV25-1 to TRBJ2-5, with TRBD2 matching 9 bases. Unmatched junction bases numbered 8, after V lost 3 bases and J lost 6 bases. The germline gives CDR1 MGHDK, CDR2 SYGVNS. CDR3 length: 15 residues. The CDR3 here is CASSDRTSERKTQYF. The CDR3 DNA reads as TGTGCCAGCAGTGATAGGACTAGCGAACGAAAGACCCAGTACTTC.

DNA of the CDR3: TGTGCCTGGAGTATGAGCGAGAGCTACGAGCAGTACTTC. Its translation is CAWSMSESYEQYF. This chain connects TRBV30 to TRBJ2-7; no firm D call. The germline V and J ends were trimmed by 2 bases and 3 bases, with 11 bases remaining between them. CDR3 size: 13 residues. Germline CDR1 and CDR2: GTSNPN and SVGIG (reference sequence).

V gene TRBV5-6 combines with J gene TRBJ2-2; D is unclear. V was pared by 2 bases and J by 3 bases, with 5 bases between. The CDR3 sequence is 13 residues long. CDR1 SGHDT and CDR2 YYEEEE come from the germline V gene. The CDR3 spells CASSFGDTGELFF. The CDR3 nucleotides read TGTGCCAGCAGCTTCGGAGACACCGGGGAGCTGTTTTTT. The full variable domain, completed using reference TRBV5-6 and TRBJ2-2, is DAGVTQSPTHLIKTRGQQVTLRCSPKSGHDTVSWYQQALGQGPQFIFQYYEEEERQRGNFPDRFSGHQFPNYSSELNVNALLLGDSALYLCASSFGDTGELFFGEGSRLTVL.

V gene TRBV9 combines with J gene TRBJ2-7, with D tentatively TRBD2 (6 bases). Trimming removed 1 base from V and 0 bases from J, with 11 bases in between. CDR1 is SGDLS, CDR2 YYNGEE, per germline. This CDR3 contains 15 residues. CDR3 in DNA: TGTGCCAGCAGCGTAACGGCGGGGAGCTCCTACGAGCAGTACTTC. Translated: CASSVTAGSSYEQYF.

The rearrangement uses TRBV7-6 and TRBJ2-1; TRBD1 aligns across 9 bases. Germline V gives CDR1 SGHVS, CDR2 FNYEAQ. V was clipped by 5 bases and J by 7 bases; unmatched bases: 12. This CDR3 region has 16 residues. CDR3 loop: CASSHDSRDRANEQFF. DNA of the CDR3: TGTGCCAGCAGCCACGATTCTCGGGACAGGGCGAATGAGCAGTTCTTC.